Given below is one T cell receptor (beta chain) in context. The sample comes from a study of blood T cell repertoires in COVID-19. In the study overall: In each case, the material was cDNA or gDNA derived from T cells, B-cell-depleted T cells, or PBMCs.

Generated by immunoSEQ multiplex PCR, the TCRdb table keeps only in-frame clones and is missing some. In the table there are 270,000 or so clones, about nine tenths of which are singletons. Trimming took off 0 bases at V and 6 bases at J, with 16 bases between the two ends. Germline-derived CDR1 and CDR2 are SGHKS and YYEKEE (reference sequence). The CDR3 has 16 amino acids. The receptor comes from a woman in her twenties or thirties with COVID-19, enrolled during active disease. Sequencing was done on a sample of peripheral blood. The gene calls are TRBV5-5 and TRBJ1-3, with D possibly being TRBD1 (6 bases). The CDR3 sequence is CASSLAGEGVENTIYF. DNA of the CDR3: TGTGCCAGCAGCTTGGCCGGGGAGGGGGTCGAAAACACCATATATTTT.